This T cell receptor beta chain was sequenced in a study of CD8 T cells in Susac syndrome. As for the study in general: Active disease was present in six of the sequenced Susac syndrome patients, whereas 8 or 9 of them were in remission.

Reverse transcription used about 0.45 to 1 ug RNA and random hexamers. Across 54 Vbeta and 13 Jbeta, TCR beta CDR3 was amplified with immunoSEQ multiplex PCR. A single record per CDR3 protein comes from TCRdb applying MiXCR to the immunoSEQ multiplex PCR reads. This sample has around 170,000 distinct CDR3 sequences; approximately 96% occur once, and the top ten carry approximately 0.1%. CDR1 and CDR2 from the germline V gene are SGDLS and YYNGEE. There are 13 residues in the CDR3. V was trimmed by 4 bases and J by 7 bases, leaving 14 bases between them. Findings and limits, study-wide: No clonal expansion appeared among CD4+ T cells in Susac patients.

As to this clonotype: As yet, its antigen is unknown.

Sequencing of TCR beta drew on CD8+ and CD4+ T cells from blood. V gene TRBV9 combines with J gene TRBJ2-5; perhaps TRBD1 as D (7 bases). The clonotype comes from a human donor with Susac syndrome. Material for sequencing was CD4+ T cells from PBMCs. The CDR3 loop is CASSQGQEGTQYF. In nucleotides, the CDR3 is TGTGCCAGCAGCCAAGGACAGGAGGGGACCCAGTACTTC.